This T cell receptor (beta chain) is drawn from a study of blood T cell repertoires in COVID-19. Germline CDR1 SEHNR, CDR2 FQNEAQ (reference sequence). After removal of 8 bases from V and 2 bases from J, the junction contained 18 bases not matched to a gene. The CDR3 is 17 residues long. This clone was detected a few times. Sequencing was performed with immunoSEQ multiplex PCR; in TCRdb, only in-frame clones are kept and a portion is missing. The sample includes 130,000 or so clones, approximately 84% seen only once; the top ten take less than 15%. The sequence derives from a woman aged 55-75 years with acute or convalescent COVID-19. The sample comprised peripheral blood. The chain recombines TRBV7-9 with TRBJ2-7, with TRBD1 identical over 7 bases. CDR3 sequence: CASPGQSPETPTYEQYV. DNA for the CDR3: TGTGCCAGCCCGGGACAGTCACCAGAAACACCGACCTACGAGCAGTACGTC.